This T cell receptor (beta chain) was recorded in a study of beta chain features in type 1 diabetes (dated by TCRdb to 2016 to 2018). Some background on the complete study: Mean age, gender distribution, total cell number and subset yield were not different between patients and healthy donors. A total of about 110 million sorted cells were examined across all samples, and the number of cells per subset was strongly correlated with RNA yield. The study compared TCRB repertoires of sorted circulating CD4+ T cell subsets between recently diagnosed type 1 diabetes patients and matched healthy donors. Regulatory and stem cell-like memory subsets were isolated from only 8 patients and roughly 8 healthy donors, whereas naive and central memory subsets came from all 30 or so donors. Here is what the overall study found, with its caveats: A moderate but significant shortening of TCRB CDR3 length was observed in type 1 diabetes patients in all four CD4+ subsets. Shorter templates might be favored by PCR, yet because patient and control samples were amplified and corrected together, any such skew would affect both groups equally. Because cDNA was sequenced instead of genomic DNA, activated cells with high expression could be over-represented, although the groups did not differ in activation or CD3 levels. Naive, central memory and regulatory TCRB repertoires appeared to be more alike among patients than among healthy donors. At VDJ recombination sites, patients with type 1 diabetes made fewer insertions and deleted more nucleotides, a pattern implying thymic rearrangement abnormalities. Because small numbers of individuals were included in the HLA sub-analyses, any influence of HLA type on TCRB rearrangement was left unresolved.

The germline V gene supplies CDR1 MDHEN and CDR2 SYDVKM. V was cut back by 9 bases and J by 1 base, leaving a gap of 13 bases between them. Its CDR3 holds 14 amino acids, cysteine through phenylalanine. Solely the CDR3 DNA is kept, with 42 bases framed from the first base. A single peripheral blood draw of approximately 110 mL on average was collected from each donor into heparinised tubes. Using a panel that included CD45RO, CCR7, CD25, CD127, CD95 and CD27, naive, central memory, regulatory and stem cell-like memory CD4+ T cells were sorted on a BD FACSAria II. A purity above 95% was achieved for all sorted populations. PBMCs were isolated immediately by Lymphoprep density gradient centrifugation and stained directly without culture. To minimize batch effects, samples were stained and sorted in pairs, one healthy donor with one patient per experiment. The entire amount of isolated RNA was reverse transcribed using the High Capacity cDNA Reverse Transcription Kit, so the sequenced TCRB transcripts were expressed ones. Deep immunoSEQ sequencing was performed on naive, central memory and regulatory T cell samples, with an average of around 3.5 million total reads per sample. Sorted cells were lysed in RLT buffer, and RNA was extracted using DNase-treated RNeasy Micro or Mini kits according to cell number. To prevent cross-contamination, every cell subset was processed on its own, while patient and healthy donor samples were processed together. Using the immunoSEQ multiplex PCR, TCRB sequences were amplified from cDNA into 87-bp fragments spanning the CDR3 region. The amplicons were sequenced using the Illumina HiSeq platform. Per the authors' processing: PCR bias was computationally corrected using synthetic template baselines, reads within Hamming distance 2 were collapsed, and singletons that could not be merged were discarded. Reads were aligned against IMGT to assign V, D and J genes, CDR3 length and insertions or deletions at six rearrangement sites. Within each subset, clonotype counts were normalized to the number of sorted cells before true diversity and Gini coefficients were calculated with the tcR R package. The overlap coefficient, calculated on TCRB nucleotide sequences, was used to quantify repertoire sharing. Sourced from immuneACCESS, this table was stored by TCRdb with only in-frame sequences that have V and J called. A share of the clones is absent; for the studies checked, an unresolved V gene accounts for under half, and the remainder has no known explanation. For V, J and clone size, that table is used; D and trimming come from the DNA. The sample data list 160,000 or so clones, and approximately 9.1% of these were observed just once. The top ten clonotypes cover roughly 0.7% of the sample.

This clone has a handful of counts. Its specific antigen is unknown. Base qualities are missing; no much larger clone stands one base away. Sequencing was done on a sample of central memory CD4+ T cells from blood. The receptor was derived from a woman aged 25-40 years with type 1 diabetes. The sequence joins TRBV28 to TRBJ1-5, and perhaps TRBD1 as D gene, on 5 matching bases. The CDR3 amino acid sequence is: CASRQPVSNQPQHF. DNA sequence: TGTGCCAGTAGACAGCCCGTGAGCAATCAGCCCCAGCATTTT.